This T cell receptor (beta chain) stems from a study of blood T cell repertoires in COVID-19 (TCRdb year 2020). Looking at the study overall: The collaborator samples originated in the United States, Italy and Spain and spanned the acute and convalescent phases of COVID-19. The material from the prospective study consisted of cDNA or gDNA derived from T cells, B-cell-depleted T cells, or PBMCs. Deeply sampled blood TCRbeta repertoires from subjects exposed to, actively infected with, or recovered from COVID-19 were included in the dataset. The repertoires were released in a freely available public database meant as a resource for research on the immune response to SARS-CoV-2. The samples were drawn from two sources: the first 160 participants of the ongoing ImmuneRACE study, and 1,200 or so subjects contributed by 6 global collaborators. Nearly every sample came with metadata listing a de-identified subject ID, COVID-19 status, age in years and sex. HLA class I and class II types, where available, came from metadata supplied by the sample provider rather than from assay-based typing. What the study reported, not specific to this receptor: The quantity of clinical and demographic metadata differed by source and by participant and was supplied without curation.

At one collaborating source in Seattle, patients were enrolled during active infection and were followed longitudinally through the course of disease. The collaborating institutions used their own protocols to collect whole blood in K2EDTA tubes. Collaborator samples were shipped for TCRbeta analysis as frozen whole blood, isolated PBMCs, or DNA extracted from either sample type. Concerning this clone: Its binding antigen is unknown. No base quality information exists; no much larger clone differs at one position.

TCRbeta CDR3 regions were amplified from genomic DNA by means of the immunoSEQ Assay, a bias-controlled multiplex PCR. The source study handled its data this way. Nucleated cell counts per sample were estimated from amplification of reference gene primers within the assay. To quantify the absolute abundance of each unique TCRbeta CDR3 rearrangement, sequence reads were collapsed and filtered. For each sample, productive Simpson clonality was calculated as the square root of Simpson's diversity index over productive rearrangements. In its TCRdb copy, this immuneACCESS table keeps in-frame sequences only and misses some clones. Where compared with another copy, unresolved V genes explain less than half of these, and the others have no known cause. That table is the source of V, J and clone size, and D and trimming were worked out from the DNA. This sample is represented by about 500,000 clones; roughly 91% of them were singletons. 7.5% to 9.5% of the sample is taken by the ten largest.

At the junction V is shortened by 11 bases and J by 2 bases; bases outside the gene matches: 5. The CDR3 has 12 amino acids, counting the end cysteine and phenylalanine. The CDR3 DNA has 36 bases and is translated from base 1. As encoded in the germline V gene (reference sequence), CDR1 is LNHDA while CDR2 is SQIVND. The rearrangement joined TRBV19 to TRBJ1-2; 7 bases in the junction line up with TRBD1. Specimen: peripheral blood. The clonotype originates from a woman in her forties or fifties with COVID-19, enrolled during active disease. The nucleotides read TGTGCCGGCTTGGACAGGAACTATGGCTACACCTTC. Translated, this gives CAGLDRNYGYTF.